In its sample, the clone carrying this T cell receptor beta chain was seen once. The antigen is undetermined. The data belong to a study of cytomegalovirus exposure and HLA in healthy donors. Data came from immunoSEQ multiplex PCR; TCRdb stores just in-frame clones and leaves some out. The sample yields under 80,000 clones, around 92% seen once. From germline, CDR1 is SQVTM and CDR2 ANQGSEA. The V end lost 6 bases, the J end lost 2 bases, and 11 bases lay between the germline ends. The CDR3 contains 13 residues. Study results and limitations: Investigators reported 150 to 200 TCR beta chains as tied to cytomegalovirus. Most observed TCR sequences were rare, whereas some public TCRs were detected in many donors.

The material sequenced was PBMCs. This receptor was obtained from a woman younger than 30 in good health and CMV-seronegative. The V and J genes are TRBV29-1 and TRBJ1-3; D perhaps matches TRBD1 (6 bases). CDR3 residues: CSVSGGPGNTIYF. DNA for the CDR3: TGCAGCGTCAGTGGGGGCCCTGGAAACACCATATATTTT.